Included here is one T cell receptor beta chain sequence, with context. Its antigen is currently unknown. The record originates from a study of T cell responses to AZD1222 COVID-19 vaccine. Study results and limitations: The donor cohort was predominantly white British with a female majority, and clonal diversity may have been underestimated. No repertoire was sampled before or during the peak T cell response, only after it. Compared with day 0, the breadth and depth of the Spike-specific TCR repertoire rose significantly after two doses of AZD1222.

Trimming took 0 bases from V and 3 from J, leaving 8 bases between them. CDR3 length: 14 residues. CDR1 and CDR2 (germline): LGHDT, YNNKEL (reference sequence). Profiling relied on immunoSEQ multiplex PCR, and the TCRdb table lists in-frame clones only, not all of them. The sample yields about 150,000 clones, roughly nine tenths seen once. V usage is TRBV3-1 (or the pseudogene TRBV3-2) and J usage is TRBJ1-2; no clear D gene. The sample was peripheral blood, taken on day 0 of AZD1222 vaccination. The sequence was obtained from an adult in good health. The CDR3 loop is CASSQEWGYYGYTF. The CDR3 DNA is TGTGCCAGCAGCCAAGAATGGGGTTACTATGGCTACACCTTC.